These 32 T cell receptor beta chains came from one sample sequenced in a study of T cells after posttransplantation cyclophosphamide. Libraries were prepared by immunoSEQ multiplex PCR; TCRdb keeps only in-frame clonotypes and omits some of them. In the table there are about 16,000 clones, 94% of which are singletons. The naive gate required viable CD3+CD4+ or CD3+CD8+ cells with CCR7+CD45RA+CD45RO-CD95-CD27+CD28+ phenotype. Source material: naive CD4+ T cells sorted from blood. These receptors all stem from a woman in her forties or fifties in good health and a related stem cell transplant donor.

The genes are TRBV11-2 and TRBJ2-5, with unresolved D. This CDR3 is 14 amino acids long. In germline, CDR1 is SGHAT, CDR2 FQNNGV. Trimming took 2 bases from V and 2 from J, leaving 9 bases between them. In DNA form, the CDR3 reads TGTGCCAGCAGCTTACTAGTTACACAAGAGACCCAGTACTTC. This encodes CASSLLVTQETQYF.

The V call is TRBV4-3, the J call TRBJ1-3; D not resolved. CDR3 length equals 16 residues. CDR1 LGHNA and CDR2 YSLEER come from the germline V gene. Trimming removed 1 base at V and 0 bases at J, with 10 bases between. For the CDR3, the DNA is TGCGCCAGCAGCCAAGTACTAGGAGGCTCTGGAAACACCATATATTTT. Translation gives CASSQVLGGSGNTIYF.

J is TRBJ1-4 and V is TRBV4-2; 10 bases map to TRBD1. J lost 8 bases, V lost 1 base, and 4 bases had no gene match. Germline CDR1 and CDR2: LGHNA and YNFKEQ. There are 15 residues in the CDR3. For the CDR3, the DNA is TGTGCCAGCAGCCAAGTTGGGACAGGGGAAGAAAAACTGTTTTTT. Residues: CASSQVGTGEEKLFF.

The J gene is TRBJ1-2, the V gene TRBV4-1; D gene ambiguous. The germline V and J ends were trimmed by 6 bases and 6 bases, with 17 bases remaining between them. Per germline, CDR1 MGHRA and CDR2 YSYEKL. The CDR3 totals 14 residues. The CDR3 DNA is TGCGCCAGCAGGGGATTGGGAGATAAGAATGGCTACACCTTC. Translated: CASRGLGDKNGYTF.

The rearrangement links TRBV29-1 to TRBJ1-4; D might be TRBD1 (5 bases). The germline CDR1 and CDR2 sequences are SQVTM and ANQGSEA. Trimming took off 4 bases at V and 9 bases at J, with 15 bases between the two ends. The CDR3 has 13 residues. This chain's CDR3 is CSVGETASQKLFF. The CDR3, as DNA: TGCAGCGTTGGTGAGACAGCTTCTCAAAAACTGTTTTTT.

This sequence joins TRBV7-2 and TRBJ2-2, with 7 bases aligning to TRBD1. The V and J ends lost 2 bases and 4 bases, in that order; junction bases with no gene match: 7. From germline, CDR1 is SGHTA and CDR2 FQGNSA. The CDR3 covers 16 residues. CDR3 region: CASSLPKTGFTGELFF. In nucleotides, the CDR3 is TGTGCCAGCAGCTTACCCAAGACAGGGTTCACCGGGGAGCTGTTTTTT.

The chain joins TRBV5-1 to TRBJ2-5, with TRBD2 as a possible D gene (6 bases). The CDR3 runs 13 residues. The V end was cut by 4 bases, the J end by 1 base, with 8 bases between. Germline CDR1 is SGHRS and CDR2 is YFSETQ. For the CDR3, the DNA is TGCGCCAGCAGCCCTAGCGTCCAAGAGACCCAGTACTTC. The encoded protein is CASSPSVQETQYF.

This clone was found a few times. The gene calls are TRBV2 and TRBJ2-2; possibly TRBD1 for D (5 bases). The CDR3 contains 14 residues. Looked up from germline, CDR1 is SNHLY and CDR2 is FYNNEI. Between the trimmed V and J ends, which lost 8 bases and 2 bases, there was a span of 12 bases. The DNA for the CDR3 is TGTGCCAGCCGGTGGGGCTCTAACACCGGGGAGCTGTTTTTT. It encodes CASRWGSNTGELFF.

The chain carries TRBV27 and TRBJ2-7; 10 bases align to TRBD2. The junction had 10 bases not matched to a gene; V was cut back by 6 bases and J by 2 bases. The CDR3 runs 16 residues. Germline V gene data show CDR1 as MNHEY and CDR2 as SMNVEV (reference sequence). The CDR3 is CASRALRLAGTYEQYF. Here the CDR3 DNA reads TGTGCCAGCAGAGCCTTGAGACTAGCGGGTACCTACGAGCAGTACTTC.

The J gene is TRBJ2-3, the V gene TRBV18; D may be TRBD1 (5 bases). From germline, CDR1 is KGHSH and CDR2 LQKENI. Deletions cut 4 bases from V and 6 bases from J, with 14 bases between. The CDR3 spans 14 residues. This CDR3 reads CASSLLQGGDTQYF. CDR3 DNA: TGTGCCAGCTCACTACTTCAGGGTGGCGATACGCAGTATTTT.

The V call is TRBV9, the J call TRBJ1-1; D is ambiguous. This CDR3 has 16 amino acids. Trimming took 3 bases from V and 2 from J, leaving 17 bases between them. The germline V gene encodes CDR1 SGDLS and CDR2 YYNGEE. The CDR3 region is CASSAEVPVLNTEAFF. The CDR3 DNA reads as TGTGCCAGCAGCGCCGAGGTCCCGGTGTTAAACACTGAAGCTTTCTTT.

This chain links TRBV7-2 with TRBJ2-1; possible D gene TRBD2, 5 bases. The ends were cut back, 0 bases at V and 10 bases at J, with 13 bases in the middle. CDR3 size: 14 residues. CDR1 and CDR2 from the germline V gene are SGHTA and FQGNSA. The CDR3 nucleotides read TGTGCCAGCAGCTTAGCCCATCTAGCTGGGGAGCAGTTCTTC. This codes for CASSLAHLAGEQFF.

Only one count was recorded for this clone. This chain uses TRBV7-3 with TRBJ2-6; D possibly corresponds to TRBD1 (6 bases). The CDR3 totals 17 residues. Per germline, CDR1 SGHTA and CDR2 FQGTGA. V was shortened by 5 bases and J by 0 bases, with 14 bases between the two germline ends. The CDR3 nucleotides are TGTGCCAGCAGCCTACACCCGACAGGCTCTGGGGCCAACGTCCTGACTTTC. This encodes CASSLHPTGSGANVLTF.

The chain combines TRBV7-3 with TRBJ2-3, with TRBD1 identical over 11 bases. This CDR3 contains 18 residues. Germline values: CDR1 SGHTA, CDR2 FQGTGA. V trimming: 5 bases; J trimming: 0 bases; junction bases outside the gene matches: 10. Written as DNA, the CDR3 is TGTGCCAGCAGCCGACGGGGGGGACAGGGGGTTAGCACAGATACGCAGTATTTT. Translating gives CASSRRGGQGVSTDTQYF.

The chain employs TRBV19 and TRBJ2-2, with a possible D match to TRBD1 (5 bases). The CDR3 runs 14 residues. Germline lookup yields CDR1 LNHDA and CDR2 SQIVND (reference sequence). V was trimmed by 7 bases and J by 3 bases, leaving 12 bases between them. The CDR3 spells CASKTARHTGELFF. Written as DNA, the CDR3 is TGTGCCAGTAAGACAGCCCGCCACACCGGGGAGCTGTTTTTT.

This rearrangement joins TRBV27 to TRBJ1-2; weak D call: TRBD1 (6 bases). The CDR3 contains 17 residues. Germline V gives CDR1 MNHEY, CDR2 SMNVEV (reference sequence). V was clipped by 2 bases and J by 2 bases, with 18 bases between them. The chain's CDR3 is CASSLRSGGLGNYGYTF. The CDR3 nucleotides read TGTGCCAGCAGTTTAAGGTCGGGGGGGCTCGGGAACTATGGCTACACCTTC.

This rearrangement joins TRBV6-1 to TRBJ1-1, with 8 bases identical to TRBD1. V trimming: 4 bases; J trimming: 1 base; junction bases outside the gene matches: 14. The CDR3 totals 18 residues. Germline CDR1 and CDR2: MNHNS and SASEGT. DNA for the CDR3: TGTGCCAGCAGTGTTGACTACAGGGGGTGGGCTTCGAACACTGAAGCTTTCTTT. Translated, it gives CASSVDYRGWASNTEAFF.

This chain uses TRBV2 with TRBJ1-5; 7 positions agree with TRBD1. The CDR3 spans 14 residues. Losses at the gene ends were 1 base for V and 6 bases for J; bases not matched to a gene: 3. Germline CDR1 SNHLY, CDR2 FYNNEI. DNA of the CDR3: TGTGCCAGCAGTGAAGGGAGGGGGCCTCAGCCCCAGCATTTT. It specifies CASSEGRGPQPQHF.

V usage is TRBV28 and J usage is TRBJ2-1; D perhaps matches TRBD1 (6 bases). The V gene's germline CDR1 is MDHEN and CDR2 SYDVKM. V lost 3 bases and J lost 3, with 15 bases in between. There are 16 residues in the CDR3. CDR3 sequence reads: CASSFSGASGYNEQFF. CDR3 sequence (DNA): TGTGCCAGCAGTTTCTCAGGGGCCTCAGGCTACAATGAGCAGTTCTTC.

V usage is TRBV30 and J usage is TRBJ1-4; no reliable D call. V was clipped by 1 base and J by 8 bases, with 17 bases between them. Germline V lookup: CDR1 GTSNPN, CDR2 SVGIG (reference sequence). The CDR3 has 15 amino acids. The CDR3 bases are TGTGCCTGGAGTGCCCCCACCCGCGGTAGGGAAAAACTGTTTTTT. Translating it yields CAWSAPTRGREKLFF.

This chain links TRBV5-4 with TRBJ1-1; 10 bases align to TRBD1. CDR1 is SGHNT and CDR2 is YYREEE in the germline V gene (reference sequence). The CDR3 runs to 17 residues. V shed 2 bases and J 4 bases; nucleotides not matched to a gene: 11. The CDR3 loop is CASSFAGQGFFGTEAFF. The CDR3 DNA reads TGTGCCAGCAGCTTTGCGGGACAGGGGTTTTTCGGCACTGAAGCTTTCTTT.

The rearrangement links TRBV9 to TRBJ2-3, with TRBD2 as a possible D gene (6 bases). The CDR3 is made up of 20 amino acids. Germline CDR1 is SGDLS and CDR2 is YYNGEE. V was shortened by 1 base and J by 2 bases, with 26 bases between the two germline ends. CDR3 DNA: TGTGCCAGCAGCGTAACCCCTTTCTCGGGGGAGTGGAGGGACACAGATACGCAGTATTTT. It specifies CASSVTPFSGEWRDTDTQYF.

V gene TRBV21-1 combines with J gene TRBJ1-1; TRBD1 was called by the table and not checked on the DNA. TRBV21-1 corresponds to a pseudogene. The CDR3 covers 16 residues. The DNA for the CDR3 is TGTGCCAGCAGCAAAGTACCTGGGGCTTCGGACACTGAAGCTTTCTTT. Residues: CASSKVPGASDTEAFF.

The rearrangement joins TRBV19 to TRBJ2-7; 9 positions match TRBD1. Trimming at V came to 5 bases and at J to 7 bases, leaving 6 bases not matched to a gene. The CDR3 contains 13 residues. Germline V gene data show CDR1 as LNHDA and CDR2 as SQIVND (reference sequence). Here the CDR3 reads CASSLMDRGEQYF. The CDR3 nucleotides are TGTGCCAGTAGTCTAATGGACAGGGGTGAGCAGTACTTC.

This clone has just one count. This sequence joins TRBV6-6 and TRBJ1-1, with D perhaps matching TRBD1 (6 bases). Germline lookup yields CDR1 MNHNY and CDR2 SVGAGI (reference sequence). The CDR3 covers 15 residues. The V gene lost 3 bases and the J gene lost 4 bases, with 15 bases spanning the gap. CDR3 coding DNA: TGTGCCAGCAGTTATGGACTCGCGGGGGCCACTGAAGCTTTCTTT. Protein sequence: CASSYGLAGATEAFF.

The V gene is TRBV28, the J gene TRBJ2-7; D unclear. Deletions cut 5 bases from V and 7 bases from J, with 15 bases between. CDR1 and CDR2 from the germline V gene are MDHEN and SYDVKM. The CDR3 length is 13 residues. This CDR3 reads CASSPPPPREQYF. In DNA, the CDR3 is TGTGCCAGCAGTCCCCCCCCTCCCCGGGAGCAGTACTTC.

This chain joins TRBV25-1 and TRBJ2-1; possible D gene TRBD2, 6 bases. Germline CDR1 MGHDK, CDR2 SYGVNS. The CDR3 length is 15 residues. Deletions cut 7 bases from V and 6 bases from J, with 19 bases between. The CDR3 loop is CASMDSTGAPNEQFF. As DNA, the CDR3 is TGTGCCAGCATGGACTCTACGGGAGCCCCCAATGAGCAGTTCTTC.

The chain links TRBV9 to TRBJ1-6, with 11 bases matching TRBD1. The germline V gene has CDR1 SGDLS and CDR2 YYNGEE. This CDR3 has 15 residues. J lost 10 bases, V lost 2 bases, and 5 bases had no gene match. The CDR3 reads CASSVSGQGASPLHF. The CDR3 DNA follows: TGTGCCAGCAGCGTGAGTGGACAGGGGGCCTCACCCCTCCACTTT.

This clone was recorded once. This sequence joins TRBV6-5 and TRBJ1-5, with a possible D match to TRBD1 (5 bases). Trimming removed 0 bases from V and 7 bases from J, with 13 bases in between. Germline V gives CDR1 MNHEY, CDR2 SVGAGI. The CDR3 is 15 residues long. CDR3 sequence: CASSYSKGSGQPQHF. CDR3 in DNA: TGTGCCAGCAGTTACTCGAAGGGGTCGGGCCAGCCCCAGCATTTT.

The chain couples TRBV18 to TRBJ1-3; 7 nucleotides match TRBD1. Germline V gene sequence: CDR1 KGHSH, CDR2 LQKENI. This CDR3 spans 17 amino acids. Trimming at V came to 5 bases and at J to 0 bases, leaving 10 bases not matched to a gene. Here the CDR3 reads CASSYYGTASSGNTIYF. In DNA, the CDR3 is TGTGCCAGCTCATATTACGGGACAGCCAGCTCTGGAAACACCATATATTTT.

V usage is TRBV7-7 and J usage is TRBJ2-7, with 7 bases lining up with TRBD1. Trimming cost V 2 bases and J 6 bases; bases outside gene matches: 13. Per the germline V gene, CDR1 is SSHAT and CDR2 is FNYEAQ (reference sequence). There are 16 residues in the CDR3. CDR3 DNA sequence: TGTGCCAGCAGCTTATCCCCCGCGACAGGGATCACCGAGCAGTACTTC. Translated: CASSLSPATGITEQYF.

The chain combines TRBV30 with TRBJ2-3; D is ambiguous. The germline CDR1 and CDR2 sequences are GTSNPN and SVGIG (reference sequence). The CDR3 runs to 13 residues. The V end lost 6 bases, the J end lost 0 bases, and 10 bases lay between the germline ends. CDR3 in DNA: TGTGCCTGCGGAGCGCCTAGCACAGATACGCAGTATTTT. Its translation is CACGAPSTDTQYF. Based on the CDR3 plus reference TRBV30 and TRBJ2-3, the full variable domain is SQTIHQWPATLVQPVGSPLSLECTVEGTSNPNLYWYRQAAGRGLQLLFYSVGIGQISSEVPQNLSASRPQDRQFILSSKKLLLSDSGFYLCACGAPSTDTQYFGPGTRLTVL.